The source of this TCR beta chain is a study of cytomegalovirus exposure and HLA in healthy donors (dated by TCRdb to 2015 to 2018). Study-wide context: In an earlier analysis of about 560 of the donors, 250 to 300 Gb of sequence data and 90 million to 130 million unique TCR beta sequences from about 190 million T cells were reported. An early release that covered about 600 HLA-typed donors contained approximately 300 gigabases of sequencing data and tens of millions of unique TCR sequences. Of the approximately 400 genotyped donors, 65% to 90% fell in the genetic ancestry cluster associated with self-reported Caucasian donors. The study was designed to test whether signatures of past pathogen exposure could be identified by cataloging public T cell receptors. Using immunosequencing, the study profiled T cell repertoires from 666 subjects and related those repertoires to cytomegalovirus serostatus. In addition to the first cohort of roughly 700 subjects, a separate validation cohort of some 120 different subjects was used. The study combined high-throughput TCR immunosequencing, statistical association of individual TCRs with disease status, and machine learning to predict cytomegalovirus infection status. A later analysis re-examined previously published TCR beta repertoires from more than 650 donors and added high-resolution HLA genotyping to investigate patterns of TCR occurrence. In the later analysis, no new phenotypic data were used to find candidate immune exposures; instead, reliance was placed on TCR beta sequences and their occurrence across donors. An earlier analysis of 587 of the donors used high-throughput TCR beta sequencing to judge whether each TCR beta V gene segment behaved as functional or pseudogenic. Donor age, sex, ethnicity and CMV serostatus were compiled alongside the repertoire data. In a later genetic analysis, genome-wide SNP genotypes for about 65% of the roughly 670 donors were used, and that subset was treated as a discovery cohort. All discovery cohort repertoires had been generated on a single sequencing platform. HLA typing included class I and class II loci at four-digit resolution. Typing coverage differed by locus: A, B, C, DRB1 and DQB1 were typed in roughly 629-630 donors, DQA1 in 500 to 550, DPA1 in approximately 610, and DPB1 in roughly 470. A handful of DR-DQ haplotypes were handled as single units for association and clustering because linkage in the cohort was strong. On average, 235,054 unique TCR beta nucleotide sequences were sequenced per donor among about 400 genotyped donors of the cohort, with roughly 18% of those sequences being non-productive.

V and J lose 2 bases and 2 bases, and a span of 13 bases separates them. Reading the germline V gene gives CDR1 SGHRS and CDR2 YFSETQ. Including the terminal cysteine and phenylalanine, the CDR3 comprises 15 residues. Solely the CDR3 DNA is kept, with 45 bases framed from the first base. As regards this clone: Its antigen is currently not known. One base away there is no much larger clone; base qualities are not given.

Libraries came from the immunoSEQ multiplex PCR assay. A mixture of 60 forward primers for TCR Vbeta segments and 13 reverse primers for TCR Jbeta segments was used in the multiplex PCR. Amplification of the CDR3 region of rearranged TCR beta genes was performed with a multiplex PCR assay on genomic DNA. Amplified TCR beta libraries were sequenced as 87-base-pair reads on the Illumina HiSeq System. Per the original workflow: Across the 700 or so repertoires, a later analysis counted approximately 83 million unique TCR beta chains, approximately 10 million of which were shared by at least two donors. A nearest-neighbor algorithm error-corrected the raw reads and collapsed the reads into unique sequences, merging closely related sequences to remove PCR and sequencing errors. V, D and J gene segments were assigned by aligning CDR3 sequences to IMGT reference sequences. For a sequence to be retained, a match of at least six nucleotides to both a V gene segment and a J gene segment was required. Rearrangements were classified as productive when the CDR3 lacked stop codons and remained in frame with V and J, and all other rearrangements were classified as non-productive. Following IMGT convention, CDR3 was defined as the stretch from the second conserved V-encoded cysteine to the conserved J-encoded phenylalanine. Sequences without an unambiguous match to a single V gene segment were excluded from the earlier analysis of about 600 of the donors. In an earlier analysis of 587 of the donors, a V segment was called functional when productive rearrangements were above 56.7%, and segregating when the standard deviation between donors exceeded 5%. To diagnose cytomegalovirus status from the catalog of TCR beta chain sequences, a statistical classification framework was built. In a later analysis, TCR nucleotide sequences were compared against IMGT/GENE-DB human TR gene sequences so that V and J genes could be assigned. Using the TCRdist pipeline, a later analysis assigned CDR3 sequences along with most-parsimonious VDJ recombination scenarios. A later analysis defined each TCR beta chain by its CDR3 amino acid sequence plus V-gene family, and excluded reads lacking a unique V-gene family. As a way to deal with suspected cross-contamination and a sequencing artifact, a later analysis dropped 592 nucleotide sequences that were highly shared and had low generation probability. In a later analysis, a clonal expansion index was calculated for each public chain from normalized within-repertoire ranks of inferred template counts. In a later analysis, generation probabilities were computed using a VDJ recombination model fitted to out-of-frame rearrangements, and the results were checked against IGoR. In a later analysis, hypergeometric tests were used to score TCR-TCR, TCR-HLA and TCR-CMV co-occurrence, with a repertoire-size bias correction applied to TCR pairs. To estimate false discovery rates, a later analysis permuted the HLA or CMV assignments 20 times. In a later analysis, co-occurring TCRs were grouped with DBSCAN, and TCRdist sequence similarity was added when clustering was performed within HLA-allele-positive subsets. Repertoires with fewer than 30,000 or more than 120,000 public chains were left out of co-occurrence clustering, as were four to six repertoires with anomalous nucleotide sharing. The immuneACCESS repertoire file appears here via TCRdb, limited to in-frame rearrangements. These files lack a portion of the clones; in checked studies, under half of the deficit traces to unresolved V genes, and the cause of the others is not known. V and J calls plus clone size are reproduced from that table; the DNA served to infer D and trimming. The sample table shows roughly 27,000 clones, and more than 55% are seen once. The ten largest clonotypes hold around 43% of the sample.

What the work shows at the level of the full study, not this receptor alone: Assigning TCR associations to individual alleles was difficult when HLA alleles, especially DR and DQ, strongly co-occurred. Correlated functional status among segregating V segments might be attributable to linkage disequilibrium, but an unknown experimental factor could not be ruled out. Because HLA typing was unavailable for some donors at each locus, only the typed subset was used in association tests. Most TCR sequences were seen in very few donors, while some public TCRs were found in many individuals. The earlier analysis of nearly 600 of the donors excluded some 16 rarely observed V segments, including chromosome 9 orphons, because counts were too low. The classifier was reported to diagnose cytomegalovirus status with high specificity and sensitivity in both the original cohort and the validation cohort. According to a later analysis, parvovirus B19, influenza, CMV and Epstein-Barr virus appeared linked to several top co-occurrence clusters. The sequencing pipeline was judged likely to have produced a cluster of highly shared sequence variants as a technical artifact. In vitro tests confirmed that a few of the cytomegalovirus-associated TCR beta chains recognize cytomegalovirus antigens. CMV serostatus was the only immune exposure information available for the cohort. The authors suggested that the approach could potentially be extended to other disease states and immunological phenotypes. This cohort had only TCR beta chains sequenced, and the lack of alpha or paired-chain data limited which features could be detected. Broadly in line with IMGT annotations, most TCR beta V segments showed up in productive rearrangements about 90% or about 30% of the time in an earlier analysis of several hundred of the donors. A total of fewer than 200 TCR beta chains were listed by the study as associated with cytomegalovirus. In a later genetic analysis, a missense DCLRE1C variant was associated with V-gene and J-gene trimming of TCR beta chains, and the association was replicated in an independent cohort. A later analysis associated 16,951 TCR beta sequences with specific HLA alleles at a false discovery rate of 0.05. A further reported finding was that TCR beta sequences accurately predicted the HLA-A and HLA-B alleles for most subjects in the first cohort. Compared with equally common non-associated chains, HLA-associated TCR beta chains in a later analysis were more clonally expanded and had lower generation probabilities. The 87-base-pair reads could not distinguish some IMGT-functional V segments, including TRBV6-2 and TRBV6-3, so those segments were excluded. According to a later analysis, TCR association rates differed among HLA loci, with DRB1 alleles showing the most associated TCRs and HLA-C alleles showing the fewest. Sequencing depth was assumed to be roughly uniform across donors in the presence/absence analyses, though that assumption may not hold. According to a later genetic analysis, donors in an Asian-associated ancestry cluster had fewer N-insertions in productive TCRs than the approximately 650-donor mean. According to a later analysis, most CMV-associated TCR beta chains appeared to be HLA-restricted, and the HLA associations seemed to be driven largely by CMV exposure.

The cohort comprised fewer than 700 healthy bone marrow donors. At the time of sampling, all cohort members were nominally healthy, though unrecorded immune exposures were likely present. The donor was CMV seropositive and belonged to the group of more than 250 seropositive cohort members. Every donor gave a peripheral blood sample, and the peripheral blood mononuclear cells from that sample were used for TCR beta sequencing. The Qiagen DNeasy Blood Extraction Kit was used to extract genomic DNA from the blood cell samples. The chain is assembled from TRBV5-1 and TRBJ1-2; TRBD1 could be the D gene, as 5 bases match. This receptor was taken from a male donor in good health and CMV-seropositive. The sequencing input was PBMCs. The nucleotide sequence is TGCGCCAGCAGCTTAGGGCAGGGCCTAAACTATGGCTACACCTTC. This translates into CASSLGQGLNYGYTF.